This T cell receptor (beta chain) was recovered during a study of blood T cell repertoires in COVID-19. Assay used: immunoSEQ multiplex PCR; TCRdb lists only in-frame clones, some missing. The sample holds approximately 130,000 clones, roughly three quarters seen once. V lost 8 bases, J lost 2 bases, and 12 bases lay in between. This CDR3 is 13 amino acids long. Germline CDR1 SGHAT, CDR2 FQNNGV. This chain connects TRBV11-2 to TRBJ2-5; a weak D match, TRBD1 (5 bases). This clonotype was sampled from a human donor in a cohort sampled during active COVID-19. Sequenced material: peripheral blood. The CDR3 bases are TGTGCCAGCGGGGTGACAGAACAAGAGACCCAGTACTTC. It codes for CASGVTEQETQYF.